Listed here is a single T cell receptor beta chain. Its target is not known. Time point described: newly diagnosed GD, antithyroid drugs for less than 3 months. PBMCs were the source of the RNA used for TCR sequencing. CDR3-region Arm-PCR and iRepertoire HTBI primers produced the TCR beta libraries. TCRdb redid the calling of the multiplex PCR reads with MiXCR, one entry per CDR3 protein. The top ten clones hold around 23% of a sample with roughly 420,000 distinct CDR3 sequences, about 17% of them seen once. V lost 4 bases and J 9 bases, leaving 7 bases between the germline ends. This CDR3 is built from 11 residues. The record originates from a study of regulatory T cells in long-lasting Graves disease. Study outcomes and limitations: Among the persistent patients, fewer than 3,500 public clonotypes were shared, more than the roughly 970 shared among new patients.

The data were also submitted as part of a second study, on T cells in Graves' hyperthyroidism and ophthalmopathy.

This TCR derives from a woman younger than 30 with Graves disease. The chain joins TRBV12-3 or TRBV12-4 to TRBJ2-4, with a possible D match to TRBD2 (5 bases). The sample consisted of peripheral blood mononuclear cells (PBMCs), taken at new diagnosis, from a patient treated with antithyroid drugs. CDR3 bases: TGTGCCAGCAGTTCCCGGGGCATTCAGTACTTC. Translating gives CASSSRGIQYF.